What follows are 21 T cell receptor beta chains derived from one specimen sequenced in a study of shared clonotypes between healthy human individuals. Data came from immunoSEQ multiplex PCR; TCRdb stores just in-frame clones and leaves some out. This table holds about a million clones, about 72% found once. Sequencing was carried out using memory CD4+ T cells from PBMCs. The subset: CD45RA-negative fraction. Receptors originate from a young man in good health. Some clones in this sample may be carry-over from other donors' samples.

The chain recombines TRBV27 with TRBJ2-6; unclear D gene. The germline V and J ends were trimmed by 5 bases and 1 base, with 9 bases remaining between them. The CDR3 runs to 15 residues. Germline V gives CDR1 MNHEY, CDR2 SMNVEV (reference sequence). The CDR3 DNA follows: TGTGCCAGCAGTCTAAGACGTTCTGGGGCCAACGTCCTGACTTTC. It translates to CASSLRRSGANVLTF.

This rearrangement joins TRBV28 to TRBJ1-2, with D perhaps matching TRBD1 (5 bases). Trimming removed 5 bases at V and 6 bases at J, with 19 bases between. Per germline, CDR1 MDHEN and CDR2 SYDVKM. The CDR3 length is 15 residues. The CDR3 nucleotides read TGTGCCAGCAGTCCACATCGGCCAGGGCACAATGGCTACACCTTC. Protein sequence: CASSPHRPGHNGYTF.

The V and J genes are TRBV14 and TRBJ2-1, with 10 bases aligning to TRBD2. CDR3 length: 16 residues. After removal of 1 base from V and 8 bases from J, the junction contained 8 bases not matched to a gene. Germline V gives CDR1 SGHDN, CDR2 FVKESK. The CDR3 DNA is TGTGCCAGCAGCCAAGGTCTAGCGGGAGTGGGGTATGAGCAGTTCTTC. Its translation is CASSQGLAGVGYEQFF.

This sequence joins TRBV10-3 and TRBJ1-1, with 9 bases matching TRBD1. The junction had 8 bases not matched to a gene; V was cut back by 10 bases and J by 5 bases. The CDR3 has 13 residues. In germline, CDR1 is ENHRY, CDR2 SYGVKD. The DNA for the CDR3 is TGTGCCAGCACCGGGACAGGGATGACTGAAGCTTTCTTT. As protein: CASTGTGMTEAFF.

The chain carries TRBV5-1 and TRBJ2-5, with 14 bases fitting TRBD2. Germline V gives CDR1 SGHRS, CDR2 YFSETQ. J was trimmed by 4 bases and V by 5 bases; bases with no gene match: 4. The CDR3 has 15 residues. CDR3 protein: CASRGTSGSGETQYF. The DNA for the CDR3 is TGCGCCAGCAGGGGGACTAGCGGGAGTGGAGAGACCCAGTACTTC.

This chain uses TRBV5-1 with TRBJ1-5; TRBD1 is a possible D gene (6 bases). Germline CDR1 is SGHRS and CDR2 is YFSETQ. The CDR3 is 14 amino acids. The V gene lost 4 bases and the J gene lost 2 bases, with 10 bases spanning the gap. The CDR3 DNA is TGCGCCAGCAGCCCGACAGGTGGCAATCAGCCCCAGCATTTT. It specifies CASSPTGGNQPQHF.

The chain is built from TRBV12-5 and TRBJ2-5; 13 bases map to TRBD2. This CDR3 has 17 amino acids. Trimming took 1 base from V and 0 from J; bases not matched to a gene: 2. Germline V lookup: CDR1 LGHNT, CDR2 FRNRAP. Written as DNA, the CDR3 is TGTGCTAGTGGTTTGGGGACTAGCGGGGGCAACCAAGAGACCCAGTACTTC. This encodes CASGLGTSGGNQETQYF.

This rearrangement joins TRBV7-9 to TRBJ1-5; 8 nucleotides match TRBD1. This CDR3 region has 17 residues. CDR1 and CDR2 from the germline V gene are SEHNR and FQNEAQ (reference sequence). V was clipped by 1 base and J by 3 bases; unmatched bases: 8. The DNA for the CDR3 is TGTGCCAGCAGCTTAGGGGTCAGGGGGCGGAACAATCAGCCCCAGCATTTT. Translating gives CASSLGVRGRNNQPQHF. The complete variable domain, with remaining parts taken from reference TRBV7-9 and TRBJ1-5, reads DTGVSQNPRHKITKRGQNVTFRCDPISEHNRLYWYRQTLGQGPEFLTYFQNEAQLEKSRLLSDRFSAERPKGSFSTLEIQRTEQGDSAMYLCASSLGVRGRNNQPQHFGDGTRLSIL.

As regards this clone: The same CDR3 can be traced to other DNA sequences in this sample. The V gene is TRBV28, the J gene TRBJ2-5, with D tentatively TRBD1 (5 bases). Germline V gene sequence: CDR1 MDHEN, CDR2 SYDVKM. V was cut by 5 bases and J by 5 bases, with 12 bases left in between. This CDR3 contains 13 residues. CDR3 region: CASSPQGRETQYF. In nucleotides, the CDR3 is TGTGCCAGCAGTCCCCAGGGCAGGGAGACCCAGTACTTC.

Written as DNA, the CDR3 is TGTGCCAGCAGGACGGAAACGGGGGCCTTTAATGAAAAACTGTTTTTT. Protein: CASRTETGAFNEKLFF. The chain uses TRBV11-2 and TRBJ1-4, with D maybe TRBD1 (6 bases). Germline-derived CDR1 and CDR2 are SGHAT and FQNNGV. This CDR3 has 16 residues. Trimming removed 6 bases from V and 4 bases from J, with 18 bases in between.

V is TRBV4-3 and J is TRBJ2-3; D not certain. V lost 3 bases, J lost 8 bases, and 15 bases lay in between. CDR1 and CDR2 from the germline V gene are LGHNA and YSLEER. The CDR3 length is 14 residues. The CDR3: CASSHPQSTATQYF. The CDR3 bases are TGCGCCAGCAGCCACCCACAGTCCACCGCTACGCAGTATTTT.

The CDR3 nucleotides read TGTGCCAGCAGCACGACAGGGTGGAACACTGAAGCTTTCTTT. Its translation: CASSTTGWNTEAFF. This chain links TRBV5-4 with TRBJ1-1; TRBD1 matches 7 bases. After removal of 4 bases from V and 1 base from J, the junction contained 4 bases not matched to a gene. Germline V gene lookup returns CDR1 SGHNT and CDR2 YYREEE (reference sequence). This CDR3 has 14 amino acids. Combining the CDR3 with reference TRBV5-4 and TRBJ1-1 gives the whole variable domain ETGVTQSPTHLIKTRGQQVTLRCSSQSGHNTVSWYQQALGQGPQFIFQYYREEENGRGNFPPRFSGLQFPNYSSELNVNALELDDSALYLCASSTTGWNTEAFFGQGTRLTVV.

The chain uses TRBV21-1 and TRBJ1-2; the D call in the table, TRBD1, was not verified against the DNA. TRBV21-1 corresponds to a pseudogene. The CDR3 is 17 residues long. The CDR3 protein is CASSKNRDTTSNYGYTF. The DNA of the CDR3 is TGTGCCAGCAGCAAGAATCGGGACACAACTTCTAACTATGGCTACACCTTC.

V and J are TRBV5-1 and TRBJ2-1; 8 positions agree with TRBD1. This CDR3 contains 14 residues. V was pared by 4 bases and J by 6 bases, with 6 bases of the junction left unmatched. Germline V CDR1 and CDR2: SGHRS, YFSETQ. The CDR3 nucleotides are TGCGCCAGCAGCGGACAGGGATCTAGCAATGAGCAGTTCTTC. Translation gives CASSGQGSSNEQFF. Complete variable domain (other parts from reference TRBV5-1 and TRBJ2-1): KAGVTQTPRYLIKTRGQQVTLSCSPISGHRSVSWYQQTPGQGLQFLFEYFSETQRNKGNFPGRFSGRQFSNSRSEMNVSTLELGDSALYLCASSGQGSSNEQFFGPGTRLTVL.

The chain joins TRBV7-2 to TRBJ2-2; D not certain. There are 15 residues in the CDR3. Germline V gives CDR1 SGHTA, CDR2 FQGNSA. V dropped 1 base and J dropped 6 bases, with 12 bases sitting between them. CDR3 loop: CASSLGNRAAGELFF. In DNA form, the CDR3 reads TGTGCCAGCAGCTTAGGGAACCGGGCGGCCGGGGAGCTGTTTTTT.

The chain recombines TRBV28 with TRBJ2-7, with TRBD2 matching over 11 bases. V trimming: 4 bases; J trimming: 7 bases; junction bases outside the gene matches: 15. Germline values: CDR1 MDHEN, CDR2 SYDVKM. The CDR3 loop spans 17 amino acids. The CDR3 region is CASSSIGTSGGGLEQYF. The CDR3 nucleotides read TGTGCCAGCAGTTCCATCGGGACTAGCGGAGGGGGGTTGGAGCAGTACTTC.

V is TRBV6-1 and J is TRBJ1-5; the D gene is possibly TRBD1 (5 bases). Deletions cut 1 base from V and 5 bases from J, with 9 bases between. CDR1 MNHNS and CDR2 SASEGT come from the germline V gene. This CDR3 spans 14 amino acids. DNA for the CDR3: TGTGCCAGCAGTGAAGGGGGGGTCGATCAGCCCCAGCATTTT. Translated: CASSEGGVDQPQHF.

This clone has only a few counts. The chain uses TRBV19 and TRBJ1-3, with D unclear. The germline CDR1 and CDR2 sequences are LNHDA and SQIVND (reference sequence). V lost 7 bases and J 0 bases, leaving 7 bases between the germline ends. The CDR3 loop spans 13 amino acids. The CDR3 sequence is CASNRGSGNTIYF. DNA of the CDR3: TGTGCCAGTAACCGGGGCTCTGGAAACACCATATATTTT.

The sample holds one count of this clone. The rearrangement links TRBV4-1 to TRBJ2-7; D unresolved. The germline CDR1 and CDR2 sequences are MGHRA and YSYEKL. The CDR3 is made up of 15 amino acids. The ends were cut back, 1 base at V and 4 bases at J, with 14 bases in the middle. CDR3 coding DNA: TGCGCCAGCAGCCAAGCTGACCTAAACCGTTACGAGCAGTACTTC. It translates to CASSQADLNRYEQYF.

This clone was found once. The J gene is TRBJ2-5, the V gene TRBV5-8; D possibly corresponds to TRBD2 (6 bases). CDR1 and CDR2 (germline): SGHTS, YDEGEE. V lost 6 bases and J 11 bases, leaving 20 bases between the germline ends. This CDR3 is built from 13 residues. Here the CDR3 reads CASTYDRTAGQYF. The DNA for the CDR3 is TGTGCCAGCACCTACGACCGGACCGCGGGGCAGTACTTC.

This sequence joins TRBV30 and TRBJ2-7; TRBD1 agrees at 7 bases. The junction had 7 bases not matched to a gene; V was cut back by 8 bases and J by 3 bases. CDR3 size: 12 residues. Germline values: CDR1 GTSNPN, CDR2 SVGIG (reference sequence). CDR3 amino acids: CARHNRGYEQYF. The CDR3 nucleotides read TGTGCCCGGCATAACAGGGGCTACGAGCAGTACTTC.